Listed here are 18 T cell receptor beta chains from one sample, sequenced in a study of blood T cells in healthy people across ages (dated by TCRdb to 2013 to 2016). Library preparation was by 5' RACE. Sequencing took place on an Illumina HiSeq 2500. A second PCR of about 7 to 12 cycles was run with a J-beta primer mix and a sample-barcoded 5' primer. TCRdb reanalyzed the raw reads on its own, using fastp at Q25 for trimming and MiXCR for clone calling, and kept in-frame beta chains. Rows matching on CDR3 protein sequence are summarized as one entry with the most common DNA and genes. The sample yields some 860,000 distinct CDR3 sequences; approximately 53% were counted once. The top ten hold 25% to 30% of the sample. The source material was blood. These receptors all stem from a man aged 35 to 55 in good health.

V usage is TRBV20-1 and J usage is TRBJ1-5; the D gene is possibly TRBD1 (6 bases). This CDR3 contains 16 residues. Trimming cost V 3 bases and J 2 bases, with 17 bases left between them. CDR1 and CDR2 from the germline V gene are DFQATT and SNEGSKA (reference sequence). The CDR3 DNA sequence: TGCAGTGCTAGTCCAGGGGTCGGGGTCGGCAATCAGCCCCAGCATTTT. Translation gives CSASPGVGVGNQPQHF.

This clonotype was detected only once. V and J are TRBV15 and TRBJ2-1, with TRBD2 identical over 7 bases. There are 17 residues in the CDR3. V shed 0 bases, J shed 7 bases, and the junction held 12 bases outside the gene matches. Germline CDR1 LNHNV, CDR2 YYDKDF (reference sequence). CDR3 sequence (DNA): TGTGCCACCAGCAGAGATCCTCTCGCGGGAGCGAGGAATGAGCAGTTCTTC. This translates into CATSRDPLAGARNEQFF.

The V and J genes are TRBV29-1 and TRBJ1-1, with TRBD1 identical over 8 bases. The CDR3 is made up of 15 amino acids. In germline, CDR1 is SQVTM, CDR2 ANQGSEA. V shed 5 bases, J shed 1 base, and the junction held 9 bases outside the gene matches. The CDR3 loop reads CSVIGVGTGNTEAFF. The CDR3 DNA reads TGCAGCGTTATTGGGGTCGGGACAGGGAACACTGAAGCTTTCTTT.

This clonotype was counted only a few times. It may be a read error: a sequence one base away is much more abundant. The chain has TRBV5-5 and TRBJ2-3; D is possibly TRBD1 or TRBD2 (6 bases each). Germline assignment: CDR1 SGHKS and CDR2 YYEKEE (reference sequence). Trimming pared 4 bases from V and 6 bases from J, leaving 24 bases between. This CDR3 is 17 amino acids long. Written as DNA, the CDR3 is TGTGCCAGCAGCCTAGCGACCCAGGGGCAACGTGGGGATACGCAGTATTTT. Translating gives CASSLATQGQRGDTQYF.

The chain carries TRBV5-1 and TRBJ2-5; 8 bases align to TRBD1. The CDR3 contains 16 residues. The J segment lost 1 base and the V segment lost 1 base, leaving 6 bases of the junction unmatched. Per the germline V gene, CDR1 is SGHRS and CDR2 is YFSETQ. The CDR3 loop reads CASSLMQGASQETQYF. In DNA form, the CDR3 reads TGCGCCAGCAGCTTGATGCAGGGGGCGTCCCAAGAGACCCAGTACTTC. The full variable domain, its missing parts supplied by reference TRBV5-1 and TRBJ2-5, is KAGVTQTPRYLIKTRGQQVTLSCSPISGHRSVSWYQQTPGQGLQFLFEYFSETQRNKGNFPGRFSGRQFSNSRSEMNVSTLELGDSALYLCASSLMQGASQETQYFGPGTRLLVL.

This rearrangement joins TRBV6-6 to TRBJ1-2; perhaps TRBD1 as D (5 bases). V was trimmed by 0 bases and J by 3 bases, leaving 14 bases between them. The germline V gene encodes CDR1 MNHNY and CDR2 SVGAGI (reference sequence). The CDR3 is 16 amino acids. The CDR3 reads CASSYSFRDADYGYTF. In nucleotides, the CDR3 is TGTGCCAGCAGTTACTCTTTCAGGGACGCAGACTATGGCTACACCTTC.

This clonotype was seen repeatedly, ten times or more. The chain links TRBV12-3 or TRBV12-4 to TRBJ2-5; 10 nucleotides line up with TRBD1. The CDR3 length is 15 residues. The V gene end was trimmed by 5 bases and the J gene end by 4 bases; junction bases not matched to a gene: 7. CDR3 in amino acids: CASSPGTGESETQYF. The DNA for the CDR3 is TGTGCCAGCAGTCCAGGGACAGGGGAATCAGAGACCCAGTACTTC.

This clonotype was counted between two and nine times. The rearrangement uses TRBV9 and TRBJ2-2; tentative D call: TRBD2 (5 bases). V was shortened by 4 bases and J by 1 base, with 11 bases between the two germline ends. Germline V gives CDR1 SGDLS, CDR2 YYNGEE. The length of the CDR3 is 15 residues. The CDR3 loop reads CASSPTGMNTGELFF. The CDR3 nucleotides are TGTGCCAGCAGCCCGACCGGGATGAACACCGGGGAGCTGTTTTTT.

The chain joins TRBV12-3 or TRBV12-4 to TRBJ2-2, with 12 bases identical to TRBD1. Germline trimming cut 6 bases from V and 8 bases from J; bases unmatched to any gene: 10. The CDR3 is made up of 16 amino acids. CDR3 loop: CASSSPGQGARGELFF. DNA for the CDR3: TGTGCCAGCAGCTCACCGGGACAGGGGGCGAGGGGGGAGCTGTTTTTT.

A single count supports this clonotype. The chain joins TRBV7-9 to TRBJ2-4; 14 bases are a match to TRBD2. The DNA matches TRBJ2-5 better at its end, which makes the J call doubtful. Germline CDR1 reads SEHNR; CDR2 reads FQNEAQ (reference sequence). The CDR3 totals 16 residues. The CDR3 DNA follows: TGTGCCAGCAGCCCCCCGGGACTAGCGGGAGTAGAGACCCAGTACTTC. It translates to CASSPPGLAGVETQYF.

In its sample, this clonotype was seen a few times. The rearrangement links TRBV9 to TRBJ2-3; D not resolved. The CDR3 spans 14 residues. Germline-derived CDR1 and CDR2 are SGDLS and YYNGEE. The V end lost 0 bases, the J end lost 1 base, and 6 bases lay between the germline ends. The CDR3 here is CASSVGSGTDTQYF. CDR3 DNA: TGTGCCAGCAGCGTAGGGAGCGGCACAGATACGCAGTATTTT. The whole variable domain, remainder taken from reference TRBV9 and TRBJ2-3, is DSGVTQTPKHLITATGQRVTLRCSPRSGDLSVYWYQQSLDQGLQFLIQYYNGEERAKGNILERFSAQQFPDLHSELNLSSLELGDSALYFCASSVGSGTDTQYFGPGTRLTVL.

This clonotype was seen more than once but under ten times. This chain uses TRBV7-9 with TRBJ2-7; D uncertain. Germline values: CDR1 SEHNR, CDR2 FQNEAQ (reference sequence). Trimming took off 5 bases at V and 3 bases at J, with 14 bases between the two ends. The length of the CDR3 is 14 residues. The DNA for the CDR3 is TGTGCCAGCAGCCTCCAAGGACCGGTCTACGAGCAGTACTTC. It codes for CASSLQGPVYEQYF.

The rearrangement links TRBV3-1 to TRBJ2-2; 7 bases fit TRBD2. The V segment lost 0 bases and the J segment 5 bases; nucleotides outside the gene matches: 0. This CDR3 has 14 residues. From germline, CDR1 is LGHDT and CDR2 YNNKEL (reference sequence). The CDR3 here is CASSQELATGELFF. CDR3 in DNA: TGTGCCAGCAGCCAAGAACTAGCGACCGGGGAGCTGTTTTTT.

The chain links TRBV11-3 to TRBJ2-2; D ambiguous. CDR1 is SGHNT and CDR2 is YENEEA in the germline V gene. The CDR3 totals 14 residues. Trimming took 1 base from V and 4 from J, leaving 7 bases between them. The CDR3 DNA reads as TGTGCCAGCAGCTTAGGTCCTTTCACCGGGGAGCTGTTTTTT. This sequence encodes CASSLGPFTGELFF.

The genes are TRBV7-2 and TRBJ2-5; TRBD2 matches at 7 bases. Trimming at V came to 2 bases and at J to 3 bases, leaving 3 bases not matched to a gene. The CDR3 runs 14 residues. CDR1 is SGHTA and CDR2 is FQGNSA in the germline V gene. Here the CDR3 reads CASSLQAGEETQYF. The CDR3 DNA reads TGTGCCAGCAGCTTACAGGCGGGGGAAGAGACCCAGTACTTC.

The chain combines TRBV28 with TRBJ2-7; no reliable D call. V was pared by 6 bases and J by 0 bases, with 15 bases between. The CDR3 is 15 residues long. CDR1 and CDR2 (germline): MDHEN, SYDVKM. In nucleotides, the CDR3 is TGTGCCAGCAGCACCCGACCTGATCCCTCCTACGAGCAGTACTTC. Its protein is CASSTRPDPSYEQYF.

CDR3 loop: CASSERGTGGLYSNQPQHF. The CDR3, as DNA: TGTGCCAGCAGCGAACGAGGGACAGGGGGTCTTTATAGCAATCAGCCCCAGCATTTT. This chain joins TRBV4-2 and TRBJ1-5, with 11 nucleotides matching TRBD1. CDR1 is LGHNA and CDR2 is YNFKEQ in the germline V gene. This CDR3 region has 19 residues. J lost 0 bases, V lost 5 bases, and 12 bases had no gene match.

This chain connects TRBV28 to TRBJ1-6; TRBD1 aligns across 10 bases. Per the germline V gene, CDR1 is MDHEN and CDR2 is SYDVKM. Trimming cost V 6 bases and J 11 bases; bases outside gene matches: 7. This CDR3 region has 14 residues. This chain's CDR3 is CASRNAGQGTPLHF. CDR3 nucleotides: TGTGCCAGCAGGAACGCGGGACAGGGGACACCCCTCCACTTT. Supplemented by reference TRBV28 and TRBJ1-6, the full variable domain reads DVKVTQSSRYLVKRTGEKVFLECVQDMDHENMFWYRQDPGLGLRLIYFSYDVKMKEKGDIPEGYSVSREKKERFSLILESASTNQTSMYLCASRNAGQGTPLHFGNGTRLTVT.